Sequencing of this T cell receptor (beta chain) was carried out in a study of blood T cell repertoires in COVID-19. About the study: Collection of acute and convalescent COVID-19 samples took place in the United States, Italy and Spain. The cDNA or gDNA used as material had been derived from T cells, B-cell-depleted T cells, or PBMCs.

Per the authors' pipeline: Scientists estimated how many nucleated cells there were by amplifying reference gene primers. Repertoires were generated with immunoSEQ multiplex PCR, while TCRdb's copy carries only in-frame clones and drops some. V, J and clone size are those of that table, while D and trimming were read from the DNA. The repertoire includes under 60,000 clones, around 90% of them detected once, and around 3.6% sits in the top ten. V dropped 7 bases and J dropped 6; count of bases not matched to a gene: 7. Germline lookup yields CDR1 MNHEY and CDR2 SMNVEV (reference sequence). The CDR3 extends over 14 amino acids.

This TCR derives from a human donor in a cohort sampled during active COVID-19. The chain joins TRBV27 to TRBJ1-5; 9 bases map to TRBD1. Sequencing input: peripheral blood. The CDR3 loop is CASTSTGGLQPQHF. The CDR3 DNA reads TGTGCCAGCACCTCCACAGGGGGCCTTCAGCCCCAGCATTTT.